This TCR beta chain was captured in a study of T cell clones after liver transplantation. In the study overall: Tolerance: complete withdrawal held at least one year, liver enzymes staying within twice normal.

CD3+CD4+ and CD3+CD8+ cells were FACS-sorted from thawed unstimulated PBMCs. Clones were read by immunoSEQ multiplex PCR, and TCRdb kept only the in-frame ones, dropping some. Among under 90,000 clones listed, 75% to 90% were seen once. The source material was CD4+ T cells from blood, sampled before liver transplant. The source of this sequence is a human donor who received a liver transplant.

This chain's CDR3 is CAIGTGPYGYTF. CDR3 bases: TGTGCCATAGGGACAGGGCCCTATGGCTACACCTTC. V and J are TRBV19 and TRBJ1-2; 9 bases are shared with TRBD1. The ends lost 10 bases at V and 4 bases at J; junction bases unmatched: 4. This CDR3 has 12 residues. CDR1 and CDR2 from the germline V gene are LNHDA and SQIVND (reference sequence). Full variable domain (remainder filled in from reference TRBV19 and TRBJ1-2): DGGITQSPKYLFRKEGQNVTLSCEQNLNHDAMYWYRQDPGQGLRLIYYSQIVNDFQKGDIAEGYSVSREKKESFPLTVTSAQKNPTAFYLCAIGTGPYGYTFGSGTRLTVV.